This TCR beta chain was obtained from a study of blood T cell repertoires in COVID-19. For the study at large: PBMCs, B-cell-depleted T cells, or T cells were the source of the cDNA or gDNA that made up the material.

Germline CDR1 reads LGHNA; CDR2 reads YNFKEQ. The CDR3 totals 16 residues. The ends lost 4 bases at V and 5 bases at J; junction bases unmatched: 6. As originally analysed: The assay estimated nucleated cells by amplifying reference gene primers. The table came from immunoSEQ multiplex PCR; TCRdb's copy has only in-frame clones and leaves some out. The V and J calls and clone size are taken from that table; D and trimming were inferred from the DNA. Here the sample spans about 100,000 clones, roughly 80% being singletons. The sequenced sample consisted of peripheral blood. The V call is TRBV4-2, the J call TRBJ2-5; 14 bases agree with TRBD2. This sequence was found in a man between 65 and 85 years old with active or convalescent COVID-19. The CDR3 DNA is TGTGCCAGCAGCCTCGGGACTAGCGGGAGTGGGGAGACCCAGTACTTC. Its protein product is CASSLGTSGSGETQYF.